Listed below are T cell receptor beta chains from one sample, sequenced in a study of T cell responses to AZD1222 COVID-19 vaccine. Data came from immunoSEQ multiplex PCR; TCRdb stores just in-frame clones and leaves some out. The sample lists 25,000 or so clones; about nine tenths were seen once. Sequences were derived from peripheral blood, sampled 28 days after the second AZD1222 dose. These receptors originate from an adult who received the AZD1222 COVID-19 vaccine. The CDR3 runs from the conserved cysteine through the conserved F or W. D genes are given only for firm matches. Size values are once, few and many counts, or a class for expanded clones, and some rows have none.

j_gene,abundance,d_gene,v_gene,CDR3nt,CDR3aa
TRBJ1-3,NA,NA,TRBV30,TGTGCCTGGAGTCTTACAGGGGGAAACACCATATATTTT,CAWSLTGGNTIYF
TRBJ2-5,NA,NA,TRBV7-3,TGTGCCAGCAGCCCTAGGACTCAAGAGACCCAGTACTTC,CASSPRTQETQYF
TRBJ1-1,NA,NA,TRBV30,TGTGCCTGGGACCCACACCCAAACACTGAAGCTTTCTTT,CAWDPHPNTEAFF
TRBJ2-2,NA,NA,TRBV18,TGTGCCAGCTCACCACCGACCGGGGAGCTGTTTTTT,CASSPPTGELFF
TRBJ2-6,few,NA,TRBV27,TGTGCCAGCACCCGACTAGCTGGGGCCAACGTCCTGACTTTC,CASTRLAGANVLTF
TRBJ1-2,NA,TRBD1,TRBV25-1,TGTGCCAGTGCGGGACAGGGGCTTTATGGCTACACCTTC,CASAGQGLYGYTF
TRBJ2-1,NA,NA,TRBV29-1,TGCAGCGTTGAAACGGGGAGGAATGAGCAGTTCTTC,CSVETGRNEQFF
TRBJ1-5,NA,NA,TRBV7-2,TGTGCCAGCAGCCCCCTAGGGGGTAGCAATCAGCCCCAGCATTTT,CASSPLGGSNQPQHF
TRBJ2-7,NA,NA,TRBV5-1,TGCGCCAGCAGCTTGAAAGTACGACAGGACTTC,CASSLKVRQDF
TRBJ1-3,NA,NA,TRBV5-8,TGTGCCAGCAGCATGTTCCGGGCCCCCAACACCATATATTTT,CASSMFRAPNTIYF
TRBJ1-2,NA,NA,TRBV18,TGTGCCAGCTCACCACCGACGGCTTATGGCTACACCTTC,CASSPPTAYGYTF
TRBJ1-2,NA,NA,TRBV28,TGTGCCAGCAGTGGCCCGAACGATGGCTACACCTTC,CASSGPNDGYTF
TRBJ2-7,NA,NA,TRBV28,TGTGCCAGCAACAACAGGGTCTACGAGCAGTACTTC,CASNNRVYEQYF
TRBJ2-1,few,NA,TRBV12-3/TRBV12-4,TGTGCCAGCAGTGGCGAGGCTGCTGAGCAGTTCTTC,CASSGEAAEQFF
TRBJ1-2,NA,NA,TRBV5-1,TGCGCCAGCAGCTTGTCAGATCCTAACTATGGCTACACCTTC,CASSLSDPNYGYTF
TRBJ1-2,NA,NA,TRBV7-9,TGTGCCAGCAGCTTCGACAGTTCGTACTATGGCTACACCTTC,CASSFDSSYYGYTF
TRBJ1-5,NA,NA,TRBV2,TGTGCCAGCAGTGAGTCCACAGGTAGTCAGCCCCAGCATTTT,CASSESTGSQPQHF
TRBJ1-5,NA,NA,TRBV19,TGTGCCAGTAGTATTGCGGTCAATAGCAATCAGCCCCAGCATTTT,CASSIAVNSNQPQHF
TRBJ1-5,NA,TRBD1,TRBV28,TGTGCCAGCAGACGCACACAGGGGTCCGGCAATCAGCCCCAGCATTTT,CASRRTQGSGNQPQHF
TRBJ1-2,NA,TRBD1,TRBV4-3,TGCGCCAGCAGCCAAGAAAGGACAGGGGGTGGCTATGGCTACACCTTC,CASSQERTGGGYGYTF
TRBJ1-2,NA,NA,TRBV19,TGTGCCAGTAGTGATCAGGGGCTCCCATATGGCTACACCTTC,CASSDQGLPYGYTF
TRBJ1-5,NA,NA,TRBV6-1,TGTGCCAGCAGTGAAAGAAGGACTGTGGCTCAGCCCCAGCATTTT,CASSERRTVAQPQHF
TRBJ1-2,NA,NA,TRBV5-6,TGTGCCAGCAGCCTAGGGTACGGCTACACCTTC,CASSLGYGYTF
TRBJ2-5,NA,TRBD2,TRBV5-5,TGTGCCAGCAGCTACGGACTAGCGGGAGTGGGGGAGACCCAGTACTTC,CASSYGLAGVGETQYF
TRBJ1-2,NA,TRBD1,TRBV3-1/TRBV3-2,TGTGCCAGCAGCCAAGCTGACAGGGCCTACACCTTC,CASSQADRAYTF
TRBJ2-2,NA,TRBD2,TRBV6-2/TRBV6-3,TGTGCCAGCAGTGGACTCCGGGGGGAGGAGGTCACCGGGGAGCTGTTTTTT,CASSGLRGEEVTGELFF
TRBJ1-2,NA,NA,TRBV2,TGTGCCAGCAGTGAACAGGGGAGATGGGGCGGTGGCTACACCTTC,CASSEQGRWGGGYTF
TRBJ2-1,NA,NA,TRBV9,TGTGCCAGCAGCGTAGTTTCAGGAGGGCCCTACAATGAGCAGTTCTTC,CASSVVSGGPYNEQFF
TRBJ2-5,NA,TRBD1,TRBV29-1,TGCAGCGCAGGGGGCCGAGAGACCCAGTACTTC,CSAGGRETQYF
TRBJ2-7,NA,TRBD2,TRBV5-6,TGTGCCAGCACCTATGGACTAGCGGGAGGGGAGCAGTACTTC,CASTYGLAGGEQYF
TRBJ1-4,NA,NA,TRBV2,TGTGCCAGCAGGCGGCCCGCGGGGAATGAAAAACTGTTTTTT,CASRRPAGNEKLFF
TRBJ1-4,NA,NA,TRBV18,TGTGCCAGCTCCCCTTCCGAGGGATCTAATGAAAAACTGTTTTTT,CASSPSEGSNEKLFF
TRBJ2-7,NA,NA,TRBV6-5,TGTGCCAGCCTCGGCGGAGTGGGGACCTACGAGCAGTACTTC,CASLGGVGTYEQYF
TRBJ2-7,NA,TRBD2,TRBV19,TGTGCCAGTAGTATTGATACTAGCGGTTACTACGAGCAGTACTTC,CASSIDTSGYYEQYF
TRBJ2-6,NA,NA,TRBV5-1,TGCGCCAGCAGCTTTGCCGGGATTGGTGGGGCCAACGTCCTGACTTTC,CASSFAGIGGANVLTF
TRBJ2-7,NA,NA,TRBV2,TGTGCCAGCAACCTATTGGACAGCGGGCACGAGCAGTACTTC,CASNLLDSGHEQYF
TRBJ2-5,large,NA,TRBV2,TGTGCCAGCACTGCGGACTACCAAGAGACCCAGTACTTC,CASTADYQETQYF
TRBJ2-5,NA,NA,TRBV5-1,TGCGCCAGCAGCCCAGACACCCAAGAGACCCAGTACTTC,CASSPDTQETQYF
TRBJ2-3,NA,NA,TRBV2,TGTGCCAGCAGATCTGAGGTAAGCGGGAGCACAGATACGCAGTATTTT,CASRSEVSGSTDTQYF
TRBJ2-7,once,TRBD1,TRBV9,TGTGCCAGCAGCGGGACAGGGGTCCACGAGCAGTACTTC,CASSGTGVHEQYF
TRBJ2-3,NA,NA,TRBV4-1,TGCGCCAGCAGCCAAGAGGATGAGACGACTACGCAGTATTTT,CASSQEDETTTQYF
TRBJ2-1,NA,NA,TRBV19,TGTGCCAGTAGAAAAACAGGGTTGAATGAGCAGTTCTTC,CASRKTGLNEQFF
TRBJ2-7,few,TRBD2,TRBV5-4,TGTGCCAGCAGCTCGCGGACTAGCGGTTCCTACGAGCAGTACTTC,CASSSRTSGSYEQYF
TRBJ1-6,NA,NA,TRBV5-8,TGTGCCAGCAGCTTATTCCGGCAGCTAGATTTCAGTTCACCCCTCCACTTT,CASSLFRQLDFSSPLHF
TRBJ2-1,NA,TRBD2,TRBV4-2,TGTGCCAGCAGCTCTAGCGGGAGGGTCGATGAGCAGTTCTTC,CASSSSGRVDEQFF
TRBJ2-1,NA,TRBD2,TRBV28,TGTGCCAGCAGAGACCTAGCGGACCCCTACAATGAGCAGTTCTTC,CASRDLADPYNEQFF
TRBJ1-1,NA,NA,TRBV11-2,TGTGCCAGCAGCTTAGGGCCCGGCCGGACGAACACTGAAGCTTTCTTT,CASSLGPGRTNTEAFF
TRBJ1-5,NA,NA,TRBV30,TGTGCCTGGAGCTTCGGGTATCAGCCCCAGCATTTT,CAWSFGYQPQHF
TRBJ2-1,once,NA,TRBV6-5,TGTGCCAGCAGGACCGTGGGGAAGGAGCAGTTCTTC,CASRTVGKEQFF
TRBJ2-7,NA,NA,TRBV4-2,TGTGCCAGCAGCCAAGAGACGGGTAGCTCCTACGAGCAGTACTTC,CASSQETGSSYEQYF